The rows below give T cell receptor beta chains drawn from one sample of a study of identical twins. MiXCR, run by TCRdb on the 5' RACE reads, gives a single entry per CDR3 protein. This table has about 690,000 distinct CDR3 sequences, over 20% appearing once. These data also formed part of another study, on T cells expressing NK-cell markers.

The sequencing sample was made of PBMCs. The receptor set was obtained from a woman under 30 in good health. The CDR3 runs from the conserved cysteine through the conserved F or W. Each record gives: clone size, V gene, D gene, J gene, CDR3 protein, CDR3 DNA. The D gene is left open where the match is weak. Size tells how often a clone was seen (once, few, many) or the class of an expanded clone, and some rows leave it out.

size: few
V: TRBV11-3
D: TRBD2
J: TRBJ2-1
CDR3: CASSPFGAGGLRNEQFF
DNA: TGTGCCAGCAGCCCGTTCGGAGCGGGGGGGCTAAGGAATGAGCAGTTCTTC

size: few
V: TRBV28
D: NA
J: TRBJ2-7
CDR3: CASIPGTEKYEQYF
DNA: TGTGCCAGCATCCCGGGGACGGAGAAGTACGAGCAGTACTTC

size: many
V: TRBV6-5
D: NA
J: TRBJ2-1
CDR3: CASSLGTPRYNEQFF
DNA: TGTGCCAGCAGTTTAGGGACCCCCCGCTACAATGAGCAGTTCTTC

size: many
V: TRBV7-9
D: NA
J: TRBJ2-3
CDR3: CASSLAQLTDTQYF
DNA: TGTGCCAGCAGCTTAGCCCAGCTCACAGATACGCAGTATTTT

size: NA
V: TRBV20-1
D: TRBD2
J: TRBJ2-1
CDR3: CSARDSLAGAGQFF
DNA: TGCAGTGCTAGAGATTCACTAGCGGGGGCGGGGCAGTTCTTC

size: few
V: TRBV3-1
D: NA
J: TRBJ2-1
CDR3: CASSQDLKRGQQF
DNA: TGTGCCAGCAGCCAAGATTTGAAGCGAGGCCAACAGTTC

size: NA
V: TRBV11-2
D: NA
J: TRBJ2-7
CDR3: CASSLPRQAPREQYF
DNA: TGTGCCAGCAGCTTACCGAGACAGGCCCCACGGGAGCAGTACTTC

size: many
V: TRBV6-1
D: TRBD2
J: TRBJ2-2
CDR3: CASKVASGSLGTGELFF
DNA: TGTGCCAGCAAAGTGGCTAGCGGGAGCCTGGGCACCGGGGAGCTGTTTTTT

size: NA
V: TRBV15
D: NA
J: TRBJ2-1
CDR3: CATSRDSLGQEQFF
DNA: TGTGCCACCAGCAGAGATAGTCTAGGGCAAGAGCAGTTCTTC

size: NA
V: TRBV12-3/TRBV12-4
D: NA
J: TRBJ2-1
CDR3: CASSFGFPNEQFF
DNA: TGTGCCAGCAGTTTCGGTTTCCCCAATGAGCAGTTCTTC

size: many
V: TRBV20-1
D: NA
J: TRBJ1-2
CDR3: CSPSRGQNYGYTF
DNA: TGCAGTCCGAGCAGGGGCCAGAACTATGGCTACACCTTC

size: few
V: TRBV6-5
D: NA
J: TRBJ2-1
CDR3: CASSYGLAPNEQFF
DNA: TGTGCCAGCAGTTACGGGCTAGCTCCCAATGAGCAGTTCTTC

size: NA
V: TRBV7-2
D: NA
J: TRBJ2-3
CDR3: CASTYTVPQVPDTQYF
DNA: TGTGCCAGCACTTACACTGTCCCGCAGGTCCCAGATACGCAGTATTTT

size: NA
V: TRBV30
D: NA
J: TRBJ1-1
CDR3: CAWEGFAQAFF
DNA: TGTGCCTGGGAAGGATTTGCCCAAGCTTTCTTT

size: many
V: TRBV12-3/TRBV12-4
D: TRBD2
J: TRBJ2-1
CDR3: CASSNLTSGSLIEQFF
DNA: TGTGCCAGCAGTAACCTGACTAGCGGGAGTCTCATTGAGCAGTTCTTC

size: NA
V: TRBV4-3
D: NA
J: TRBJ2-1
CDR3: CASSHRDSGAYNEQFF
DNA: TGCGCCAGCAGCCATCGGGATAGCGGAGCTTACAATGAGCAGTTCTTC

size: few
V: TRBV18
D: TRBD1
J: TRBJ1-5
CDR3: CASSRGYPGQGVGNQPQHF
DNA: TGTGCCAGCTCACGCGGATACCCGGGACAGGGGGTCGGCAATCAGCCCCAGCATTTT

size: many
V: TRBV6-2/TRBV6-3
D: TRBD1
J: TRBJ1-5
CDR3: CASSGTGTPQPQHF
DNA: TGTGCCAGCAGTGGGACAGGGACACCTCAGCCCCAGCATTTT

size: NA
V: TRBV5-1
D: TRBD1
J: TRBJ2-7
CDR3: CASSLVGTGGNEQYF
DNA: TGCGCCAGCAGCTTGGTCGGGACAGGGGGTAACGAGCAGTACTTC

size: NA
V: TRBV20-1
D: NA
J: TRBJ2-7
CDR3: CSARPPQAGDEQYF
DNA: TGCAGTGCTAGACCCCCCCAAGCCGGTGACGAGCAGTACTTC

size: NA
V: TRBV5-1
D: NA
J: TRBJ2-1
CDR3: CASSLAVVREQFF
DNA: TGCGCCAGCAGCTTGGCCGTCGTTCGGGAGCAGTTCTTC

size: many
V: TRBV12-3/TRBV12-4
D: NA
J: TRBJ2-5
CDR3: CASSFRVGETQYF
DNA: TGTGCCAGCAGTTTCAGGGTAGGAGAGACCCAGTACTTC

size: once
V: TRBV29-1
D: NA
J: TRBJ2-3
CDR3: CSVRKGSTDTQYF
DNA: TGCAGCGTTCGGAAAGGGAGCACAGATACGCAGTATTTT

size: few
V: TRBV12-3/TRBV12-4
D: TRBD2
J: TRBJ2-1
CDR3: CASRSAGAVYNEQFF
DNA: TGTGCCAGCAGGTCAGCGGGAGCGGTCTACAATGAGCAGTTCTTC

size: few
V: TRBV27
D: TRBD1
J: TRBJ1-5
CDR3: CASMGQHSNQPQHF
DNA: TGTGCCAGCATGGGACAGCATAGCAATCAGCCCCAGCATTTT

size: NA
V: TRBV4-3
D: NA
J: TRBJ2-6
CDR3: CASSQAEGSSGANVLTF
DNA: TGCGCCAGCAGCCAAGCAGAGGGGAGCTCTGGGGCCAACGTCCTGACTTTC

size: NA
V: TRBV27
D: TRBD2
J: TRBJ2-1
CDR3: CASSLLLAGYNEQFF
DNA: TGTGCCAGCAGTTTATTACTAGCGGGCTACAATGAGCAGTTCTTC

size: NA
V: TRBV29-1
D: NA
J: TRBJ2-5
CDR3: CSVPGAGETQYF
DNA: TGCAGCGTCCCCGGGGCCGGGGAGACCCAGTACTTC

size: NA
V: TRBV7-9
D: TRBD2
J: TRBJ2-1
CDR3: CASSVGLAGGQDEQFF
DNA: TGTGCCAGCAGCGTGGGACTAGCGGGGGGGCAGGATGAGCAGTTCTTC

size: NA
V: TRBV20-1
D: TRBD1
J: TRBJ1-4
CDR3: CSAQGGLNEKLFF
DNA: TGCAGTGCGCAAGGGGGCCTTAATGAAAAACTGTTTTTT

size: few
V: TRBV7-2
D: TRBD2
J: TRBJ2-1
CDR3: CASSLASLAGVYNEQFF
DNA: TGTGCCAGCAGCCTAGCGAGCCTAGCGGGGGTTTACAATGAGCAGTTCTTC

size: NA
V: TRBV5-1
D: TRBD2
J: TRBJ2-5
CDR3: CASSGLLAGAQETQYF
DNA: TGCGCCAGCAGCGGACTACTAGCGGGGGCTCAAGAGACCCAGTACTTC

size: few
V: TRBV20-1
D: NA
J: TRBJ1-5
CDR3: CSASKTGPSNQPQHF
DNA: TGCAGTGCTAGCAAGACAGGTCCTAGCAATCAGCCCCAGCATTTT

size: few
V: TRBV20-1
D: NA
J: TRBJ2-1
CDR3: CSARGGRDSYNEQFF
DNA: TGCAGTGCTAGGGGGGGCCGGGACTCCTACAATGAGCAGTTCTTC

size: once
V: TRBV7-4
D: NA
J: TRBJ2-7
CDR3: CASRLRGSSYEQYF
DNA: TGTGCCAGCAGGCTAAGAGGCAGCTCCTACGAGCAGTACTTC

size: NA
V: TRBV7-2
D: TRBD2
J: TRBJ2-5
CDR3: CASSLRAGGQETQYF
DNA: TGTGCCAGCAGCCTTAGAGCGGGAGGGCAGGAGACCCAGTACTTC

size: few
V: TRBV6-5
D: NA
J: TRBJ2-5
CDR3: CASSYGRTQYF
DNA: TGTGCCAGCAGTTACGGCCGGACCCAGTACTTC

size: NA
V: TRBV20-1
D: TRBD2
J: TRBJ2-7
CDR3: CSARKLAGDHEQYF
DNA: TGCAGTGCTAGGAAATTAGCGGGAGACCACGAGCAGTACTTC

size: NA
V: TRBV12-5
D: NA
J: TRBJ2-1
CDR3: CASAVTRGTFEQFF
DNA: TGTGCTAGTGCCGTGACTAGGGGGACCTTCGAGCAGTTCTTC

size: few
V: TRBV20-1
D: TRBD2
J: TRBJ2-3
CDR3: CSPRGGDGTDTQYF
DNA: TGCAGCCCACGTGGGGGGGACGGCACAGATACGCAGTATTTT

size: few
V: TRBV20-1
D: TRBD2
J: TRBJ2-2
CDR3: CSASLLGRTSGGGYTGELFF
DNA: TGCAGTGCTAGCCTACTAGGGAGGACTAGCGGGGGAGGGTACACCGGGGAGCTGTTTTTT

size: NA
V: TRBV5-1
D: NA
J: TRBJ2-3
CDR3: CASSLTGYTDTQYF
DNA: TGCGCCAGCAGCTTGACGGGTTATACAGATACGCAGTATTTT

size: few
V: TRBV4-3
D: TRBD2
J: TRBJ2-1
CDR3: CASSRQGLAAYNEQFF
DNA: TGCGCCAGCAGCCGCCAGGGACTAGCGGCCTACAATGAGCAGTTCTTC

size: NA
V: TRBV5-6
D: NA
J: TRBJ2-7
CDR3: CASSFWRGQEGEQYF
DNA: TGTGCCAGCAGCTTTTGGAGGGGGCAAGAGGGGGAGCAGTACTTC

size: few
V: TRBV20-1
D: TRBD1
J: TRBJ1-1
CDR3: CSASYRGTAFF
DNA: TGCAGTGCTAGTTACAGGGGTACAGCTTTCTTT

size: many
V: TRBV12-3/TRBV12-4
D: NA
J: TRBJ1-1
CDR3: CASSAQANTEAFF
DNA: TGTGCCAGCAGTGCCCAAGCGAACACTGAAGCTTTCTTT

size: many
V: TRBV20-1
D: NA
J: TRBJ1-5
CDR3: CSARYRVEPQHF
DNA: TGCAGTGCTAGATACCGAGTGGAACCCCAGCATTTT

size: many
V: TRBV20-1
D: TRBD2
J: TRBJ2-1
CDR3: CSARTGLAGENEQFF
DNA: TGCAGTGCTAGAACGGGACTAGCGGGGGAGAATGAGCAGTTCTTC

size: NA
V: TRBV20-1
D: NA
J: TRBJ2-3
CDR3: CSAPRPQTSPTDTQYF
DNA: TGCAGTGCTCCCCGCCCCCAAACTAGCCCCACAGATACGCAGTATTTT

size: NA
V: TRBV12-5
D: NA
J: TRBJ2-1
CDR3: CASGLLRGGLDEQFF
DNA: TGTGCTAGTGGTCTTCTACGGGGTGGTCTTGATGAGCAGTTCTTC

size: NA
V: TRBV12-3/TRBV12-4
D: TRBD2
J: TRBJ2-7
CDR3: CASSLPRLAGVAYEQYF
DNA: TGTGCCAGCAGTTTACCCCGTTTAGCGGGAGTCGCCTACGAGCAGTACTTC

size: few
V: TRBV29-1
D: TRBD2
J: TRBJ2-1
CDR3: CSVEGTSADNEQFF
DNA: TGCAGCGTTGAAGGGACTAGCGCCGACAATGAGCAGTTCTTC

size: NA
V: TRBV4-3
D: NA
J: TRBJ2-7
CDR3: CASSQTTGPSYEQYF
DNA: TGCGCCAGCAGCCAAACGACTGGCCCCTCCTACGAGCAGTACTTC

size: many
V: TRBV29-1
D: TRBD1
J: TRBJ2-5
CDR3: CSVRQGRTETQYF
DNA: TGCAGCGTTCGACAGGGGAGGACCGAGACCCAGTACTTC

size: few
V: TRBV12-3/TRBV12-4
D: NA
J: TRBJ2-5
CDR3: CASNRRGGILETQYF
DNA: TGTGCCAGCAATAGGCGGGGTGGGATTTTGGAGACCCAGTACTTC

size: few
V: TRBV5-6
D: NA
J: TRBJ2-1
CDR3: CASSRDNYYNEQFF
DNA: TGTGCCAGCAGCCGGGACAACTACTACAATGAGCAGTTCTTC

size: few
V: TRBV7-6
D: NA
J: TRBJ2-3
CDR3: CASSPREGYWRDTQYF
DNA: TGTGCCAGCAGCCCGAGGGAAGGGTATTGGAGAGATACGCAGTATTTT

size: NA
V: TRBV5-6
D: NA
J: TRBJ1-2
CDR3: CASPNPRDNGYTF
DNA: TGTGCCAGCCCGAACCCCAGGGACAACGGCTACACCTTC

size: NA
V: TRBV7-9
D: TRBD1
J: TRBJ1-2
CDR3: CASSVDRRGYTF
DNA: TGTGCCAGCAGCGTGGACAGGCGAGGCTACACCTTC